The T cell receptor beta chain under discussion was sequenced for a study of identical twins. Study-wide results and caveats: Insertion counts were lower in abundant cord blood beta clonotypes, a trend that memory repertoires did not show. A cross-sectional statistical analysis, not follow-up of the same donors, supported the conclusions. Researchers caution that invariant MAIT and iNKT cells could partly confound zero-insertion analyses.

Germline values: CDR1 SQVTM, CDR2 ANQGSEA. The V segment lost 5 bases and the J segment 5 bases; nucleotides outside the gene matches: 6. This CDR3 contains 14 residues. This clonotype was detected a few times. As yet, its antigen is unknown. Addition of a universal primer site occurred through template switching, and cDNA carried unique molecular identifiers. TCRdb ran MiXCR on the 5' RACE reads and lists one entry per CDR3 protein. Altogether approximately 1.8 million distinct CDR3 sequences are present, 32% being singletons, with the ten largest covering about 0.27%. The source is a newborn girl in good health. The chain carries TRBV29-1 and TRBJ2-5; 12 bases match TRBD1. The specimen was cord blood. The DNA for the CDR3 is TGCAGCGTTTGGGGACAGGGGGCCGGGGAGACCCAGTACTTC. It is translated as CSVWGQGAGETQYF.